Listed below are T cell receptor beta chains from one sample, sequenced in a study of Ad26.COV2.S vaccination and SARS-CoV-2 variants. Here immunoSEQ multiplex PCR was the method, and the copy in TCRdb shows in-frame clones only, minus some. The top ten clones hold 1.5% to 2.5% of a sample with about 320,000 clones, around 83% of them seen once. Sequencing was performed on peripheral blood, taken in a trial of Ad26.COV2.S vaccine versus placebo. The receptors shown here come from a person between 18 and 59 years old who received the Ad26.COV2.S COVID-19 vaccine or a placebo. Both conserved end residues are part of each CDR3. The D gene is left open where the match is weak. Rows may omit the clone size; those that give it use once, few, many or a size class.

few,TRBV2,-,TRBJ1-4,CASSEQPINEKLFF,TGTGCCAGCAGTGAACAGCCGATTAATGAAAAACTGTTTTTT
-,TRBV4-1,-,TRBJ1-5,CASSQDGGIGNQPQHF,TGCGCCAGCAGCCAAGATGGGGGGATCGGCAATCAGCCCCAGCATTTT
-,TRBV5-1,-,TRBJ1-1,CASSPGRLNTEAFF,TGCGCCAGCAGTCCCGGACGCCTGAACACTGAAGCTTTCTTT
many,TRBV7-9,-,TRBJ2-3,CASSLDRSTDTQYF,TGTGCCAGCAGCTTAGACCGGAGCACAGATACGCAGTATTTT
-,TRBV4-2,-,TRBJ1-3,CASSQGPGGSGNTIYF,TGTGCCAGCAGCCAAGGACCCGGGGGCTCTGGAAACACCATATATTTT
-,TRBV18,TRBD2,TRBJ2-3,CASSALAGASTDTQYF,TGTGCCAGCTCAGCACTAGCGGGGGCGAGCACAGATACGCAGTATTTT
-,TRBV30,-,TRBJ2-7,CAWSRSFGVYEQYF,TGTGCCTGGAGCCGTTCTTTCGGGGTCTACGAGCAGTACTTC
-,TRBV3-1/TRBV3-2,-,TRBJ2-7,CASSQEGGWYEQYF,TGTGCCAGCAGCCAAGAAGGGGGGTGGTACGAGCAGTACTTC
-,TRBV5-1,TRBD1,TRBJ1-1,CASSLTNRGMNTEAFF,TGCGCCAGCAGCTTGACAAACAGGGGAATGAACACTGAAGCTTTCTTT
-,TRBV19,TRBD2,TRBJ2-1,CASSIGLAGAAYNEQFF,TGTGCCAGTAGTATAGGACTAGCGGGGGCGGCGTACAATGAGCAGTTCTTC
once,TRBV3-1/TRBV3-2,-,TRBJ2-5,CASSPQGGFRQETQYF,TGTGCCAGCAGCCCTCAGGGAGGTTTCCGTCAGGAGACCCAGTACTTC
once,TRBV5-1,-,TRBJ1-3,CASSLGADVSGNTIYF,TGCGCCAGCAGCTTGGGAGCAGACGTCTCTGGAAACACCATATATTTT
-,TRBV4-2,TRBD2,TRBJ2-3,CASSQEVGTSGTDTQYF,TGTGCCAGCAGCCAAGAGGTCGGGACTAGCGGCACAGATACGCAGTATTTT
-,TRBV5-1,-,TRBJ1-1,CASSLRVPGTEAFF,TGCGCCAGCAGCCTCAGGGTCCCGGGCACTGAAGCTTTCTTT
-,TRBV5-6,-,TRBJ1-1,CASSLGTGAHTEAFF,TGTGCCAGCAGCTTGGGTACGGGGGCGCACACTGAAGCTTTCTTT
-,TRBV4-3,-,TRBJ1-2,CASSQVYSPGQPYGYTF,TGCGCCAGCAGCCAAGTTTATTCCCCCGGACAGCCCTATGGCTACACCTTC
-,TRBV5-4,-,TRBJ1-4,CASSLEYSNEKLFF,TGTGCCAGCAGCTTAGAGTACTCTAATGAAAAACTGTTTTTT
-,TRBV18,-,TRBJ1-5,CASSWDANQPQHF,TGTGCCAGCTCCTGGGATGCAAATCAGCCCCAGCATTTT
once,TRBV2,TRBD1,TRBJ1-1,CASCWDRGSEAFF,TGTGCCAGCTGCTGGGACAGGGGCTCTGAAGCTTTCTTT
-,TRBV5-1,-,TRBJ1-1,CASSLVAKDTEAFF,TGCGCCAGCAGCTTGGTAGCGAAGGACACTGAAGCTTTCTTT
-,TRBV2,TRBD1,TRBJ2-2,CASGQGLNTGELFF,TGTGCCAGCGGACAGGGATTAAACACCGGGGAGCTGTTTTTT
-,TRBV19,-,TRBJ2-1,CASSIIGLRSYNEQFF,TGTGCCAGTAGTATAATAGGCCTCCGCTCCTACAATGAGCAGTTCTTC
-,TRBV15,-,TRBJ1-4,CATSREQGRLWEKLFF,TGTGCCACCAGCAGAGAACAGGGTCGACTATGGGAAAAACTGTTTTTT
-,TRBV19,TRBD1,TRBJ1-5,CASKTDRSNQPQHF,TGTGCCAGTAAAACGGACAGGAGCAATCAGCCCCAGCATTTT
-,TRBV4-3,-,TRBJ1-4,CASSQGLGAGEKLFF,TGCGCCAGCAGCCAAGGACTGGGGGCGGGGGAAAAACTGTTTTTT
-,TRBV6-2/TRBV6-3,-,TRBJ1-2,CASSTQHGYTF,TGTGCCAGCAGTACGCAACATGGCTACACCTTC
once,TRBV27,-,TRBJ1-2,CASRLDTSNANYGYTF,TGTGCCAGCAGACTCGACACCTCCAACGCTAACTATGGCTACACCTTC
few,TRBV6-5,-,TRBJ1-2,CASRVMGGGYGYTF,TGTGCCAGCAGGGTGATGGGGGGAGGCTATGGCTACACCTTC
-,TRBV12-3/TRBV12-4,-,TRBJ2-5,CASSGNKKTQYF,TGTGCCAGCAGCGGGAACAAGAAGACCCAGTACTTC
-,TRBV4-3,-,TRBJ1-6,CASSQEPLGSPLHF,TGCGCCAGCAGCCAGGAGCCCCTGGGGTCACCCCTCCACTTT
-,TRBV7-2,-,TRBJ2-7,CASSLAGRGESEQYF,TGTGCCAGCAGCTTAGCGGGCAGGGGTGAGTCCGAGCAGTACTTC
-,TRBV19,TRBD1,TRBJ2-7,CASRTGGSVVGEQYF,TGTGCCAGTAGGACAGGGGGTTCCGTCGTAGGCGAGCAGTACTTC
few,TRBV6-2/TRBV6-3,TRBD1,TRBJ2-3,CASSAGTGSTDTQYF,TGTGCCAGCAGTGCCGGGACAGGGAGCACAGATACGCAGTATTTT
-,TRBV19,-,TRBJ1-1,CASSILGGPIEAFF,TGTGCCAGTAGTATACTGGGGGGGCCCATTGAAGCTTTCTTT
-,TRBV29-1,TRBD1,TRBJ1-2,CSTGTGAYGYTF,TGCAGCACCGGGACAGGGGCCTATGGCTACACCTTC
-,TRBV6-2/TRBV6-3,-,TRBJ1-2,CASSRDNYGYTF,TGTGCCAGCAGTCGGGACAACTATGGCTACACCTTC
-,TRBV30,-,TRBJ2-1,CAWSVDRKFNEQFF,TGTGCCTGGAGTGTTGACAGGAAATTCAATGAGCAGTTCTTC
-,TRBV15,-,TRBJ2-7,CATSRNSVGEQYF,TGTGCCACCAGCAGAAACTCTGTGGGCGAGCAGTACTTC
-,TRBV18,-,TRBJ1-6,CASSTTQGPADSPLHF,TGTGCCAGCTCAACTACGCAGGGGCCGGCTGATTCACCCCTCCACTTT
-,TRBV7-8,TRBD1,TRBJ2-1,CASSSKPGQGIQGSYNEQFF,TGTGCCAGCAGCTCTAAACCGGGACAGGGAATACAGGGTTCCTACAATGAGCAGTTCTTC
-,TRBV18,-,TRBJ2-3,CASSPTHGDTQYF,TGTGCCAGCTCACCAACCCACGGAGATACGCAGTATTTT
-,TRBV27,TRBD1,TRBJ2-2,CASSLKPGQGSQGTGELFF,TGTGCCAGCAGTTTAAAGCCGGGACAGGGGTCCCAGGGGACCGGGGAGCTGTTTTTT
-,TRBV7-2,TRBD1,TRBJ2-3,CASSPYRGRGTDTQYF,TGTGCCAGCAGCCCCTACAGGGGGCGGGGCACAGATACGCAGTATTTT
-,TRBV6-2/TRBV6-3,TRBD2,TRBJ2-1,CASSSRLAVSYNEQFF,TGTGCCAGCAGTTCGCGCCTAGCGGTCTCCTACAATGAGCAGTTCTTC
-,TRBV15,-,TRBJ2-5,CATSRDPVGVGGLQETQYF,TGTGCCACCAGCAGAGATCCGGTTGGTGTCGGGGGGCTCCAAGAGACCCAGTACTTC
-,TRBV9,-,TRBJ2-5,CASSPRVTETQYF,TGTGCCAGCAGCCCCCGTGTCACAGAGACCCAGTACTTC
-,TRBV9,TRBD1,TRBJ2-2,CASSAKQGLVGELFF,TGTGCCAGCAGCGCAAAACAGGGGTTAGTCGGGGAGCTGTTTTTT
few,TRBV5-1,-,TRBJ1-3,CASSLQGSGNTIYF,TGCGCCAGCAGCCTTCAGGGCTCTGGAAACACCATATATTTT
-,TRBV5-6,TRBD1,TRBJ1-2,CASSPPAGGRIHTF,TGTGCCAGCAGCCCCCCTGCAGGGGGTAGAATCCACACCTTC
-,TRBV11-2,-,TRBJ1-2,CASSLEISNYGYTF,TGTGCCAGCAGCTTAGAGATAAGTAACTATGGCTACACCTTC
-,TRBV9,-,TRBJ2-3,CASSVEGRRYTDTQYF,TGTGCCAGCAGCGTCGAGGGACGACGATACACAGATACGCAGTATTTT
-,TRBV4-3,-,TRBJ1-2,CASSQDEAASYGYTF,TGCGCCAGCAGCCAAGATGAGGCAGCCTCCTATGGCTACACCTTC
-,TRBV27,-,TRBJ2-7,CASRSPGRMGYEQYF,TGTGCCAGCCGCTCCCCAGGACGGATGGGTTACGAGCAGTACTTC
-,TRBV6-1,TRBD1,TRBJ1-3,CASSVIQGRAGNTIYF,TGTGCCAGCAGTGTTATACAGGGGAGGGCTGGAAACACCATATATTTT